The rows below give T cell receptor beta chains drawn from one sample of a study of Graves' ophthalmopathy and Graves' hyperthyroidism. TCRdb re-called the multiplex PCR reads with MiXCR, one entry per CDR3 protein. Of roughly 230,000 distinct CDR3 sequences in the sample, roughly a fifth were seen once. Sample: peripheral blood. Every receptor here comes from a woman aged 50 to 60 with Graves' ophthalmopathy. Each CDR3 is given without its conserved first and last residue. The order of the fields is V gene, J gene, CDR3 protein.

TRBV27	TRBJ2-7	ASSSYGTGHYEQY
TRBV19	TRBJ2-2	ASSIVGHANTGELF
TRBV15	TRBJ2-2	ATSRDVARATNTGELF
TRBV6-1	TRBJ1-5	ASRDTGGIYQPQH
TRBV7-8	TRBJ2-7	ASSLRTGGIHEQY
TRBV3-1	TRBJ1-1	ASSQGLAEAF
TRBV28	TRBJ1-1	ASQTGWPEAF
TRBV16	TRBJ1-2	ASSQSGQTYGYT
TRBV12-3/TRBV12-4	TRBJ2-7	ASSFLVGLEQY
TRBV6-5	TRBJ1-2	ASSLDSQTAYGYT
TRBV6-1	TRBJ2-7	ASEDRGRYEQY
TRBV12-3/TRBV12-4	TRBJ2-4	ASSLGRGSRENIQY
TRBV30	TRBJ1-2	ACRGGGNYGYT
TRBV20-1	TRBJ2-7	SASPSSYEQY
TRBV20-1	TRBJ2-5	SARAAGGLGETQY
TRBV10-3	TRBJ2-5	AISPAGTAQETQY
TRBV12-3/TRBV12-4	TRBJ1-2	ASSLGQIYGYT
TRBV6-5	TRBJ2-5	ASSPQGAGETQY
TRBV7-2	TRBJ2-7	ASSLMAGGAYEQY
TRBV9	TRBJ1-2	ASRGIGPRKSHGYT
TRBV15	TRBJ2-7	ATRKRDRGFYEQY
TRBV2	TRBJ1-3	ASKMTARSGNTIY
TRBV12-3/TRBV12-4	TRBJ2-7	ASSFIGQGLHEQY
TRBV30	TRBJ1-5	AWSRRQGRSNQPQH